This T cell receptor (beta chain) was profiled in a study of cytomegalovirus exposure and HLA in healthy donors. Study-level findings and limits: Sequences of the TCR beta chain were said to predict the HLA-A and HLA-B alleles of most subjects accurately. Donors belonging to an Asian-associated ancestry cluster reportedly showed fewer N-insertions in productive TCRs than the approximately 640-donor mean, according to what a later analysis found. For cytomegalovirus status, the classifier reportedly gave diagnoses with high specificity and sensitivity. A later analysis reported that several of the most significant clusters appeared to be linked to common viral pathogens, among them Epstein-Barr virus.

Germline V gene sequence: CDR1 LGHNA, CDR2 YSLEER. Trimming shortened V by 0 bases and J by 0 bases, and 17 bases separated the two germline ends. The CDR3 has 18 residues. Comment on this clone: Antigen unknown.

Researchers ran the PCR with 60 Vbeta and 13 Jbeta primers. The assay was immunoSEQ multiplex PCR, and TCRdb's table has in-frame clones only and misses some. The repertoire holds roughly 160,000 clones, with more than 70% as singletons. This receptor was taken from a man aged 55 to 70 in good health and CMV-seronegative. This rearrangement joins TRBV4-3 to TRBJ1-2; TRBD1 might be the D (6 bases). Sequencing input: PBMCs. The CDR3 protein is CASSQDGGGGGTNYGYTF. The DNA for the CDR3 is TGCGCCAGCAGCCAAGACGGGGGGGGCGGGGGCACTAACTATGGCTACACCTTC.